This is a list of T cell receptor beta chains from one sample in a study of blood T cells in healthy people across ages. TCRdb fed the 5' RACE reads into MiXCR, producing one record per CDR3 protein. Of approximately 800,000 distinct CDR3 sequences listed, 56% are singletons. Sequencing was performed on blood. These receptors were taken from a man aged 35 to 55 in good health. CDR3s include the opening cysteine and the closing phenylalanine or tryptophan. The D gene is left open where the match is weak. A row's size may be missing; if present it is once, few, many or a size class.

CDR3 protein	CDR3 DNA	J gene	D gene	V gene	clone size
CASTRDRGDNEQFF	TGCGCCAGTACCCGGGACAGGGGTGACAATGAGCAGTTCTTC	TRBJ2-1	TRBD1	TRBV5-1	NA
CASSIELAGRMDEQFF	TGTGCCAGCAGCATAGAACTAGCGGGCAGGATGGATGAGCAGTTCTTC	TRBJ2-1	TRBD2	TRBV3-1	few
CSATGQGITDTQYF	TGCAGTGCGACAGGACAGGGGATCACAGATACGCAGTATTTT	TRBJ2-3	TRBD1	TRBV20-1	few
CASSLTGGTQTDTQYF	TGCGCCAGCAGCCTCACCGGGGGGACCCAAACAGATACGCAGTATTTT	TRBJ2-3	TRBD2	TRBV4-1	NA
CSVEGTGWGEQYF	TGCAGCGTTGAAGGTACGGGTTGGGGTGAGCAGTACTTC	TRBJ2-7	NA	TRBV29-1	NA
CASSYDKGPDTGELFF	TGTGCCAGCAGTTACGATAAGGGGCCGGACACCGGGGAGCTGTTTTTT	TRBJ2-2	NA	TRBV6-5	once
CASTFIPRLAGGPNEQYF	TGTGCCAGCACTTTTATCCCGAGACTAGCGGGGGGCCCCAATGAGCAGTACTTC	TRBJ2-7	TRBD2	TRBV12-3/TRBV12-4	once
CASSQVASGGPDTQYF	TGCGCCAGCAGCCAAGTCGCTAGCGGGGGACCAGATACGCAGTATTTT	TRBJ2-3	TRBD2	TRBV4-1	NA
CASSQEFLAANYEQYF	TGCGCCAGCAGCCAAGAATTCCTCGCAGCCAACTACGAGCAGTACTTC	TRBJ2-7	NA	TRBV4-3	few
CSARKTGRIEETQYF	TGCAGTGCTAGGAAGACAGGGAGGATAGAAGAGACCCAGTACTTC	TRBJ2-5	NA	TRBV20-1	few
CASSSTSPFVDTQYF	TGTGCCAGCAGCTCCACTAGCCCTTTTGTAGATACGCAGTATTTT	TRBJ2-3	NA	TRBV7-2	few
CASSSQFGGLGEQYF	TGTGCCAGCAGCTCCCAGTTCGGGGGGCTAGGCGAGCAGTACTTC	TRBJ2-7	NA	TRBV7-2	NA
CSVVKAANTEAFF	TGCAGCGTTGTAAAGGCGGCGAACACTGAAGCTTTCTTT	TRBJ1-1	NA	TRBV29-1	NA
CASSPPRDTPNYGYTF	TGTGCCAGCAGCCCCCCGCGAGACACTCCTAACTATGGCTACACCTTC	TRBJ1-2	NA	TRBV5-5	NA
CARDREDEETQYF	TGTGCCAGAGACAGGGAGGACGAAGAGACCCAGTACTTC	TRBJ2-5	NA	TRBV2	NA
CASSHRDRSLDEQYF	TGCGCCAGCAGCCACCGGGACAGGTCCCTAGACGAGCAGTACTTC	TRBJ2-7	TRBD1	TRBV5-1	NA
CASSESGTPTDTQYF	TGTGCCAGCAGTGAAAGCGGGACACCCACAGATACGCAGTATTTT	TRBJ2-3	NA	TRBV6-1	NA
CASSQAPGETDTQYF	TGTGCCAGCAGCCAAGCCCCAGGGGAAACAGATACGCAGTATTTT	TRBJ2-3	NA	TRBV4-2	NA
CSARRGGTEAFF	TGCAGTGCTAGGAGGGGGGGCACTGAAGCTTTCTTT	TRBJ1-1	NA	TRBV20-1	NA
CASSFRDSSIGDEQFF	TGCGCCAGCAGCTTCCGGGACTCTTCCATCGGGGATGAGCAGTTCTTC	TRBJ2-1	NA	TRBV5-1	NA
CATSARSNQPQHF	TGTGCCACCAGCGCCCGTAGCAATCAGCCCCAGCATTTT	TRBJ1-5	NA	TRBV15	NA
CASSEDPNTEAFF	TGTGCCAGCAGTGAGGACCCGAACACTGAAGCTTTCTTT	TRBJ1-1	NA	TRBV6-6	NA